Sequencing of this T cell receptor beta chain was carried out in a study of resident and recirculating memory T cells in vitiligo. Whole-study context: Samples were epidermis from two lesional and two nonlesional sites, plus PBMCs.

No change in lesions over the prior 6 months defined stable disease. Libraries were prepared by immunoSEQ multiplex PCR; TCRdb keeps only in-frame clonotypes and omits some of them. The table shows tens of thousands of clones, with 90% to 95% occurring only once. Trimming stripped 7 bases from V and 2 bases from J, with 14 bases between. The CDR3 totals 14 residues. CDR1 MNHEY and CDR2 SVGAGI come from the germline V gene. The clonotype originates from a male donor with vitiligo. The chain employs TRBV6-5 and TRBJ1-1, with TRBD1 as a possible D gene (6 bases). Specimen: blood. The CDR3, as DNA: TGTGCCAGCACCCCACGGGGGGGCAACACTGAAGCTTTCTTT. Its protein is CASTPRGGNTEAFF.